The 7 T cell receptor beta chains below come from one sample, sequenced in a study of blood T cell repertoires in COVID-19. Clones were read by immunoSEQ multiplex PCR, and TCRdb kept only the in-frame ones, dropping some. The table includes fewer than 500,000 clones, about 89% detected once. The source material was peripheral blood. These receptors came from a woman in her twenties or thirties with acute or convalescent COVID-19.

This chain connects TRBV5-5 to TRBJ2-1, with D possibly matching TRBD1 (6 bases). The V gene's germline CDR1 is SGHKS and CDR2 YYEKEE (reference sequence). The CDR3 consists of 16 residues. V lost 0 bases and J lost 3, with 13 bases in between. CDR3 sequence: CASSLGYKQGYNEQFF. The CDR3 region has the DNA TGTGCCAGCAGCTTGGGCTATAAACAGGGCTACAATGAGCAGTTCTTC.

The chain uses TRBV5-6 and TRBJ2-3; D uncertain. Germline V gene data show CDR1 as SGHDT and CDR2 as YYEEEE. The germline V and J ends were trimmed by 5 bases and 2 bases, with 6 bases remaining between them. This CDR3 is 12 amino acids long. The CDR3 here is CASSPSTDTQYF. CDR3 DNA: TGTGCCAGCAGTCCTTCCACAGATACGCAGTATTTT.

The rearrangement links TRBV5-6 to TRBJ1-2, with D perhaps matching TRBD1 (5 bases). This CDR3 has 15 residues. The germline gives CDR1 SGHDT, CDR2 YYEEEE. The V end lost 2 bases, the J end lost 3 bases, and 14 bases lay between the germline ends. CDR3 loop: CASSFGGVRDYGYTF. Here the CDR3 DNA reads TGTGCCAGCAGCTTTGGAGGGGTTAGGGACTATGGCTACACCTTC.

In this sample, this clone turned up once. The J gene is TRBJ1-2, the V gene TRBV4-2, with D unclear. The CDR3 spans 14 residues. CDR1 is LGHNA and CDR2 is YNFKEQ in the germline V gene. Deletions cut 2 bases from V and 0 bases from J, with 7 bases between. Here the CDR3 reads CASSQKTSNYGYTF. The CDR3 DNA reads TGTGCCAGCAGCCAAAAGACTTCTAACTATGGCTACACCTTC.

The V gene is TRBV6-1, the J gene TRBJ2-1; 8 nucleotides align to TRBD2. The J segment lost 0 bases and the V segment lost 2 bases, leaving 3 bases of the junction unmatched. This CDR3 has 16 residues. CDR1 is MNHNS and CDR2 is SASEGT in the germline V gene. The CDR3 bases are TGTGCCAGCAGTGAAATTAGCGGGGTCTCCTACAATGAGCAGTTCTTC. Protein sequence: CASSEISGVSYNEQFF.

This clone came up once. The chain recombines TRBV5-1 with TRBJ2-5, with 11 bases matching TRBD1. J was trimmed by 4 bases and V by 3 bases; bases with no gene match: 5. Germline V gene data show CDR1 as SGHRS and CDR2 as YFSETQ. This CDR3 contains 15 residues. CDR3: CASSYTGTGGETQYF. CDR3 nucleotides: TGCGCCAGCAGCTACACCGGGACAGGGGGAGAGACCCAGTACTTC.

The V gene is TRBV10-2, the J gene TRBJ1-3, with D possibly TRBD1 on 5 matching bases. There are 15 residues in the CDR3. CDR1 is WSHSY, CDR2 SAAADI, per germline. V was trimmed by 0 bases and J by 1 base, leaving 7 bases between them. Here the CDR3 reads CASSESKGSGNTIYF. CDR3 nucleotides: TGCGCCAGCAGTGAGTCGAAGGGGTCTGGAAACACCATATATTTT.